This TCR beta chain emerged from a study of shared clonotypes between healthy human individuals (dated by TCRdb to about 2020). General notes on the study: The cohort comprised a couple of women and three men aged 18 to 49 years. Per donor, three plates each were used for CD4 naive and CD4 memory, two for CD8 naive, and one for CD8 memory. To estimate repertoire size and how much clonotypes are shared between individuals, the study performed deep sequencing of blood TCR repertoires from five healthy adults. Different laboratories and diverse techniques were used to prepare libraries and sequence TCR repertoires, to increase sequencing depth and limit assay-specific biases. Leukapheresis yielded between about 0.94 and 8.9 billion PBMCs per donor. Results and caveats for the whole study, not just this receptor: Sampling was restricted to blood, and TCR repertoires in tissues likely differ from the TCR repertoires found in blood. The small number of donors limited the genetic and exposure-history diversity represented. Estimated clonotype richness was generally larger for naive than for memory subsets. Compared with non-shared clonotypes, clonotypes shared by all four sorted-subset donors had higher generation probabilities. Based on pairwise subsampling, the degree of clonotype sharing among donors was expected to be affected by sequencing depth. Incomplete sequencing was indicated by rarefaction of sorted-subset datasets, despite the large sequencing depth. When a handful of donors were compared, the shared fraction of clonotypes was around 5% for naive CD4, less than 4% for naive CD8, about 2.4% for memory CD4, and around 0.4% for memory CD8.

For the CD8 naive samples, CD45RO-negative cells were positively selected for CCR7, yielding a CD45RA+CCR7+ population from which TemRA cells were excluded. The donors were healthy, HIV-negative adults who had no recently reported acute infections or vaccinations. All donors were Caucasian adults living in Nashville, Tennessee, USA. Blood was collected by leukapheresis, and PBMCs were isolated by Ficoll-Histopaque density gradient centrifugation and then cryopreserved in liquid nitrogen vapor phase. Purity and quantity of every magnetically sorted T cell population were checked by analytical flow cytometry. From each sorted fraction, genomic DNA was isolated and quantified by UV absorbance on a Nanodrop 2000c. Using the deep immunoSEQ assay, multiplex PCR amplified TCR CDR3 regions from genomic DNA. Extracted genomic DNA from each cell subset was spread evenly across all wells of several immunoSEQ 96-well plates, with each plate serving as a replicate. For sorted subsets, around 200 ng genomic DNA, equal to 30,000 or so T cell genomes, was loaded into each replicate PCR. The purified libraries were quantified using a Qubit 3.0 fluorometer, sized with a Bioanalyzer 2100, and then quantified again using the KAPA Library Quantification kit. Every immunoSEQ 96-well plate was sequenced on a separate single-read 150-cycle Illumina NextSeq 550 flow cell. The study's processing was this. Because the immunoSEQ output held only junctional sequences and lacked quality scores, the filtering could not match the filtering applied to full-length reads. Sequences were annotated with PyIR, a Python wrapper for IgBLAST v1.9, and V/J genes and CDR3 were assigned using IMGT germline references. Any read was removed if the V/J assignment was weak (E-value above 1e-6), the CDR3 was missing, or the read contained stop codons, out-of-frame junctions, or ambiguous translated residues. V3J clonotypes were defined as sequences sharing the same inferred V gene, J gene, and CDR3 amino acid sequence. To compute the percentage overlap between repertoires, the number of shared unique clonotypes was divided by the size of the smaller repertoire. Repertoire richness was assessed with RTK rarefaction, the Chao1 estimator, and Recon v2.1 estimates of unobserved clonotypes. For all TCRbeta clonotypes obtained by the gDNA method from four donors, generation probabilities were computed with OLGA. The table was pulled from immuneACCESS by TCRdb, which kept in-frame rearrangements only. Such tables lose some clones; where checked, under half of the loss comes from unresolved V genes, and the rest has no known cause. D and trimming come from the DNA, and the V and J calls and clone size come from that table. In this sample the table shows about 580,000 clones, 98% of which occur a single time. Approximately 0.3% of the sample goes to the ten largest clones.

Details on this clone: Its antigen is unknown. Base quality data are lacking; no much larger clone is found one base away.

From the cysteine through the phenylalanine, the CDR3 covers 14 amino acids. This entry keeps only the CDR3 DNA: 42 bases, framed from base 1. CDR1 KGHSH and CDR2 LQKENI were looked up in the germline V gene. Trimming removed 3 bases from V and 4 bases from J, leaving 12 bases between the germline ends. The source is a man aged 30 to 39 in good health. Recombination connected TRBV18 to TRBJ2-5; matching of 5 bases hints at TRBD1 as the D gene. What was sequenced was naive CD8+ T cells sorted from blood. This specimen's cell subset or site label, per the study, means: CD45RA+CCR7+. The bases read TGTGCCAGCTCACCCGAGGACATGGGAGAGACCCAGTACTTC. Its protein reads: CASSPEDMGETQYF.